The rows below give T cell receptor beta chains drawn from one sample of a study of control samples from healthy donors and cancer patients. Assay: immunoSEQ multiplex PCR; the TCRdb copy retains only in-frame clones and omits some. The sample shows 150,000 to 200,000 clones, about nine tenths of them seen only once. What was sequenced was blood. All receptors come from a woman in her twenties or thirties in good health. Both conserved end residues are trimmed from each CDR3. The D gene is left open where the match is weak. Clone size is stated in some rows and not others, as once, few, many or a class when expanded.

D gene: .; V gene: TRBV28; J gene: TRBJ1-3; CDR3 length: 13; clone size: .; CDR3 protein: ASSLGGRWGNTIY
D gene: TRBD2; V gene: TRBV3-1/TRBV3-2; J gene: TRBJ2-1; CDR3 length: 13; clone size: .; CDR3 protein: ASSQGLAGGNEQF
D gene: TRBD2; V gene: TRBV5-1; J gene: TRBJ2-2; CDR3 length: 14; clone size: once; CDR3 protein: ASSLAAGRVTGELF
D gene: .; V gene: TRBV28; J gene: TRBJ2-4; CDR3 length: 11; clone size: .; CDR3 protein: ASSPRLGGDQY
D gene: TRBD1; V gene: TRBV4-1; J gene: TRBJ2-1; CDR3 length: 12; clone size: .; CDR3 protein: ASSPQDRGNEQF
D gene: TRBD1; V gene: TRBV6-5; J gene: TRBJ1-5; CDR3 length: 12; clone size: .; CDR3 protein: ASSPGQGHQPQH
D gene: .; V gene: TRBV27; J gene: TRBJ2-7; CDR3 length: 12; clone size: .; CDR3 protein: ASSLGIRVYEQY
D gene: TRBD1; V gene: TRBV6-6; J gene: TRBJ2-7; CDR3 length: 11; clone size: .; CDR3 protein: ASSRDRANEQY
D gene: .; V gene: TRBV7-3; J gene: TRBJ2-5; CDR3 length: 11; clone size: .; CDR3 protein: ASSPRVQETQY
D gene: TRBD1; V gene: TRBV30; J gene: TRBJ1-4; CDR3 length: 13; clone size: .; CDR3 protein: AWSGFGTGAEKLF
D gene: .; V gene: TRBV11-2; J gene: TRBJ1-5; CDR3 length: 14; clone size: .; CDR3 protein: ASSPLDRFSSQPQH
D gene: TRBD1; V gene: TRBV30; J gene: TRBJ1-1; CDR3 length: 11; clone size: .; CDR3 protein: AWSSTGGTEAF
D gene: .; V gene: TRBV18; J gene: TRBJ2-2; CDR3 length: 10; clone size: .; CDR3 protein: ASSQQAGELF
D gene: TRBD1; V gene: TRBV6-5; J gene: TRBJ1-2; CDR3 length: 12; clone size: .; CDR3 protein: ASSYSGTGNGYT
D gene: .; V gene: TRBV11-2; J gene: TRBJ2-5; CDR3 length: 14; clone size: .; CDR3 protein: ASSLVGGRGRETQY
D gene: .; V gene: TRBV3-1/TRBV3-2; J gene: TRBJ2-7; CDR3 length: 12; clone size: .; CDR3 protein: ASSQGAISYEQY
D gene: TRBD1; V gene: TRBV4-2; J gene: TRBJ1-4; CDR3 length: 14; clone size: .; CDR3 protein: ASSQEGAGGPEKLF
D gene: TRBD2; V gene: TRBV7-8; J gene: TRBJ2-3; CDR3 length: 13; clone size: once; CDR3 protein: ASSPTSGSYDTQY
D gene: .; V gene: TRBV7-6; J gene: TRBJ1-6; CDR3 length: 12; clone size: once; CDR3 protein: ASSRSSYNSPLH
D gene: .; V gene: TRBV19; J gene: TRBJ1-4; CDR3 length: 13; clone size: .; CDR3 protein: ASSMGGATNEKLF
D gene: TRBD2; V gene: TRBV7-8; J gene: TRBJ2-1; CDR3 length: 14; clone size: .; CDR3 protein: ASSLWTSGSYNEQF
D gene: TRBD1; V gene: TRBV28; J gene: TRBJ1-2; CDR3 length: 11; clone size: .; CDR3 protein: ASTRDRVGGYT
D gene: TRBD1; V gene: TRBV6-1; J gene: TRBJ1-2; CDR3 length: 11; clone size: .; CDR3 protein: ASCEQGAYGYT
D gene: TRBD1; V gene: TRBV19; J gene: TRBJ1-5; CDR3 length: 14; clone size: .; CDR3 protein: ASSLTGGHSNQPQH